The clone carrying this TCR beta chain occurred many times. The antigen remains unidentified. The CDR3 spans 15 residues. Trimming removed 6 bases from V and 5 bases from J; junction bases left unmatched: 11. Germline loops: CDR1 MNHNS, CDR2 SASEGT. TCRdb used MiXCR to reprocess the 5' RACE reads, holding one entry per CDR3 protein. There are 200,000 to 250,000 distinct CDR3 sequences in the sample; around 6.9% occur only once, and less than 2% lies in the top ten. This specimen belongs to a study of identical twins. Study findings and constraints: It was cross-sectional statistical analysis, not following the same donors, that the conclusions relied on. Modelling underestimated the level of out-of-frame TCR alpha sharing observed in monozygotic twins. Sequences that were beta out-of-frame showed weaker excess twin sharing.

A further study also used this sample, focusing on yellow fever vaccine responses in identical twins.

The TCR originated in a woman between 18 and 29 years old in good health. V and J are TRBV6-1 and TRBJ2-7; 9 bases are a match to TRBD1. Sequences were obtained from memory (CD45RO+) T cells sorted from blood. The CDR3 spells CASRTGGKVWNEQYF. DNA for the CDR3: TGTGCCAGCAGGACAGGGGGGAAGGTGTGGAACGAGCAGTACTTC.